Ten or more counts support the clone carrying this T cell receptor beta chain. This sample is part of a study of T cells after yellow fever vaccination. This CDR3 region has 15 residues. Germline trimming cut 0 bases from V and 7 bases from J; bases unmatched to any gene: 4. Germline CDR1 and CDR2: LNHNV and YYDKDF (reference sequence). In TCRdb, the 5' RACE reads were re-called with MiXCR into one record per CDR3 protein. This table has under 350,000 distinct CDR3 sequences, roughly 4.3% appearing once. The source was PBMCs, collected 5 days after the yellow fever booster vaccination. The sequence was collected from a man younger than 30 who received the YFV17D yellow fever vaccine. The rearrangement links TRBV15 to TRBJ2-3; 10 positions match TRBD2. The CDR3 DNA sequence: TGTGCCACCAGCAGAGATTCTAGCGGGGGAAATACGCAGTATTTT. Amino acid sequence: CATSRDSSGGNTQYF.